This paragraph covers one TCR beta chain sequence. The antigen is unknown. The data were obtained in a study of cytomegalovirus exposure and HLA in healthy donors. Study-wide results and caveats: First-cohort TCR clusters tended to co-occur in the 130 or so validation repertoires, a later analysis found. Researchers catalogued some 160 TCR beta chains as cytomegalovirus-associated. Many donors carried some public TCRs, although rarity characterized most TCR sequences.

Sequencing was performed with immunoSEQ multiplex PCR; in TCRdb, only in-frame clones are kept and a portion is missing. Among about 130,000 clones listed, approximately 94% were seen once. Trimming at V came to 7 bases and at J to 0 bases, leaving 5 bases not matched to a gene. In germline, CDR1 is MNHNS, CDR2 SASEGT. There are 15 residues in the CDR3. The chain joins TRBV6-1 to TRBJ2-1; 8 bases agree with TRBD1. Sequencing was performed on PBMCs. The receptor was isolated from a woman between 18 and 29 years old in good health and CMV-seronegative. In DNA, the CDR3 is TGTGCCAGCAACCTAGACAGGGGCTCCTACAATGAGCAGTTCTTC. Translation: CASNLDRGSYNEQFF.